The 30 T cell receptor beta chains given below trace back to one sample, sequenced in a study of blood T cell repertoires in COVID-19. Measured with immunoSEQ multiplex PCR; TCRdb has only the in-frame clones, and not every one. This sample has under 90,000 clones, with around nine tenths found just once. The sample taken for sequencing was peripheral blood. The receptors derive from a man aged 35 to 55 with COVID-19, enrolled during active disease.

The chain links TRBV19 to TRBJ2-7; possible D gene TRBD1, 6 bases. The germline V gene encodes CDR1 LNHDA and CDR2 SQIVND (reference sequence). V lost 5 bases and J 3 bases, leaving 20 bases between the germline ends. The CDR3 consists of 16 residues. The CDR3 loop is CASSPKSMGARYEQYF. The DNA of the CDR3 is TGTGCCAGTAGTCCCAAGTCGATGGGGGCGCGCTACGAGCAGTACTTC.

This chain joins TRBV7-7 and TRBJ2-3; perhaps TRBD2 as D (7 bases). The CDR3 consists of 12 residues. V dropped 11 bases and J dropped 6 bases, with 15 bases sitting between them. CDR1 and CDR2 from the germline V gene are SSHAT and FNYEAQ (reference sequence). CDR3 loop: CALGGGMDTQYF. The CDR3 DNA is TGTGCCCTTGGGGGGGGCATGGATACGCAGTATTTT.

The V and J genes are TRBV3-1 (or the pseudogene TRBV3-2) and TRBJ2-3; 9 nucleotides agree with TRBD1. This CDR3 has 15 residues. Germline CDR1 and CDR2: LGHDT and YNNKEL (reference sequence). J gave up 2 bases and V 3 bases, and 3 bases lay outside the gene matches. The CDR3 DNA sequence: TGTGCCAGCAGCCACGGGGACAGGGACACAGATACGCAGTATTTT. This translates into CASSHGDRDTDTQYF.

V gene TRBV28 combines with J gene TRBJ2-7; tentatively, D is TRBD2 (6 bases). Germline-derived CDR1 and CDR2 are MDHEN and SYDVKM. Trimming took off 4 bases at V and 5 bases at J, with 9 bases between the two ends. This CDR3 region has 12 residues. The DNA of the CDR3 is TGTGCCAGCAGTTCGACTAGTAACGAGCAGTACTTC. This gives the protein CASSSTSNEQYF.

CDR3 loop: CASTTGLSYTF. Written as DNA, the CDR3 is TGTGCCAGCACCACCGGGTTGAGCTACACCTTC. The chain links TRBV12-3 or TRBV12-4 to TRBJ1-2; D is unresolved. The CDR3 runs 11 residues. V lost 7 bases to trimming and J lost 9 bases, with 12 bases between them.

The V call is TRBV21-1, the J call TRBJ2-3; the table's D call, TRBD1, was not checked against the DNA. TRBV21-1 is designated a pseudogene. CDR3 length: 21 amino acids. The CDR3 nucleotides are TGTGCCAGCAGTCACGTGGAGTGGCCCTATACGTACGGGACATCACCCCATACGCAGTATTTT. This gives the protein CASSHVEWPYTYGTSPHTQYF.

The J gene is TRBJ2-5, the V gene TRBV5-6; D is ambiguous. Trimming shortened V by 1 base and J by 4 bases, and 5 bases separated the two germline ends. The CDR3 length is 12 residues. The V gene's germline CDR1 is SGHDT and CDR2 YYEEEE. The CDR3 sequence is CASSLWRETQYF. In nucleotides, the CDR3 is TGTGCCAGCAGCTTGTGGAGAGAGACCCAGTACTTC.

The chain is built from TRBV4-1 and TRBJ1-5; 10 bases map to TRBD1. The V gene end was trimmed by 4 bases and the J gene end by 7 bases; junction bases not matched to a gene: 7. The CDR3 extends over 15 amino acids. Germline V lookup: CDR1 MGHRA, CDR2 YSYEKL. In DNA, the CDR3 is TGCGCCAGCAGCCCTGGGACAGGGGTTGTACAGCCCCAGCATTTT. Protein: CASSPGTGVVQPQHF.

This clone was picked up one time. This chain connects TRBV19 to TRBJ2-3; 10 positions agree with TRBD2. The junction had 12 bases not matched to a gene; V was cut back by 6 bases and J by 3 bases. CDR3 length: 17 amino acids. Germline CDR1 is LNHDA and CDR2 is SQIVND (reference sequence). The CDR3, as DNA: TGTGCCAGTAGCCGGGCCAGCGGGGGGGCAGGGACAGATACGCAGTATTTT. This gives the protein CASSRASGGAGTDTQYF.

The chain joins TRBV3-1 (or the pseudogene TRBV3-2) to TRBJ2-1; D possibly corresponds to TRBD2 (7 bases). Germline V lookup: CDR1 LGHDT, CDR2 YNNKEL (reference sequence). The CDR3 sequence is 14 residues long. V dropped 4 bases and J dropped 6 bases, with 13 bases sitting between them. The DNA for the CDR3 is TGTGCCAGCAGCCCCCTTGGGGGGGCCAATGAGCAGTTCTTC. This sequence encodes CASSPLGGANEQFF.

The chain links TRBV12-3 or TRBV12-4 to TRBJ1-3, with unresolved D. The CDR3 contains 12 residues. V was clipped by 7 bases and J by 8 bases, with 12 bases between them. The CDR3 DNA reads TGTGCCAGCACGCCTTCTGCGGACACCATATATTTT. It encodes CASTPSADTIYF.

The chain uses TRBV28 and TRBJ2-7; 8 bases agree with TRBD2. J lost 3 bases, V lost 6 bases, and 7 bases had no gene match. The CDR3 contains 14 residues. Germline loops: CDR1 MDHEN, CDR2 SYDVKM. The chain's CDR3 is CASRSGGPDYEQYF. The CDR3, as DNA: TGTGCCAGCAGGAGCGGGGGACCGGACTACGAGCAGTACTTC.

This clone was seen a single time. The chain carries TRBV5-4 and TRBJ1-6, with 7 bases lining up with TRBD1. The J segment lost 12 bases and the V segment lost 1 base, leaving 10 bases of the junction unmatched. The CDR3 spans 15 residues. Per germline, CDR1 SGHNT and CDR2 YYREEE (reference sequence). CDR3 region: CASSLSVGQVEPLHF. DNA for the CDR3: TGTGCCAGCAGCTTGAGTGTCGGACAGGTGGAACCCCTCCACTTT.

DNA for the CDR3: TGTGCCAGCAGCCGTACGGGACAGAACACAGATACGCAGTATTTT. Translating it yields CASSRTGQNTDTQYF. The J gene is TRBJ2-3, the V gene TRBV7-9; 7 nucleotides line up with TRBD1. Trimming removed 5 bases from V and 2 bases from J; junction bases left unmatched: 7. The germline V gene has CDR1 SEHNR and CDR2 FQNEAQ (reference sequence). CDR3 length: 15 residues.

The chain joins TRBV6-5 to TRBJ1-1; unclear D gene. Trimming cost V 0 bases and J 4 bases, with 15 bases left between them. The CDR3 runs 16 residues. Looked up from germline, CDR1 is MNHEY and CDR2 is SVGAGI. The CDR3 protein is CASSYSNRDTFTEAFF. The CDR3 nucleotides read TGTGCCAGCAGTTACTCGAATCGGGATACATTCACTGAAGCTTTCTTT.

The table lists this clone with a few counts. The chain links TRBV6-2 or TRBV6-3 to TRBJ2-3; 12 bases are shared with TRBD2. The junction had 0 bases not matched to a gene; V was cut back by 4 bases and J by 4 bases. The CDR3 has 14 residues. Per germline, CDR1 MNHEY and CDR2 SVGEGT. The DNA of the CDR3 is TGTGCCAGCAGTTGGACTAGCGGGGCAGATACGCAGTATTTT. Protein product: CASSWTSGADTQYF.

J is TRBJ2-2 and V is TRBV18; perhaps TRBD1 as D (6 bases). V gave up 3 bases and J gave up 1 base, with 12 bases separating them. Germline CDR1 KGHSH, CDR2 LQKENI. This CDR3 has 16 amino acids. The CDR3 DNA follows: TGTGCCAGCTCACCCTCTATAGGGGGGAACACCGGGGAGCTGTTTTTT. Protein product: CASSPSIGGNTGELFF.

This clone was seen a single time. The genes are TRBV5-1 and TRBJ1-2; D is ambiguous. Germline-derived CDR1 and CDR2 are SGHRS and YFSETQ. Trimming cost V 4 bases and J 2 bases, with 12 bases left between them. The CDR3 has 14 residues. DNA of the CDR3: TGCGCCAGCAGCCCCGGACCGGGAAACTATGGCTACACCTTC. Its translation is CASSPGPGNYGYTF.

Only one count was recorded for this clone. The CDR3 protein is CASSLSAGASDTQYF. The CDR3 DNA sequence: TGTGCCAGCAGCTTATCAGCGGGGGCGTCAGATACGCAGTATTTT. J is TRBJ2-3 and V is TRBV7-9; 8 bases are a match to TRBD2. J lost 4 bases, V lost 2 bases, and 5 bases had no gene match. The germline V gene encodes CDR1 SEHNR and CDR2 FQNEAQ (reference sequence). This CDR3 region has 15 residues.

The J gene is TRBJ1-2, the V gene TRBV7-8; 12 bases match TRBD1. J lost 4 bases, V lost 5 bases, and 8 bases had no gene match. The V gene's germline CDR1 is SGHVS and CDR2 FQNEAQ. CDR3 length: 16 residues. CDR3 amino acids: CASSREGQGAIYGYTF. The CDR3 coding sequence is TGTGCCAGCAGCCGAGAGGGACAGGGGGCAATCTATGGCTACACCTTC.

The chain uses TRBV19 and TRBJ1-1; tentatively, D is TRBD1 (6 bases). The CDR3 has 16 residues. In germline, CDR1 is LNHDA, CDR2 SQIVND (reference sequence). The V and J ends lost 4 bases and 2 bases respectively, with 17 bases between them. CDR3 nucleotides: TGTGCCAGTAGTAGAGGTCAGGGGAGATCTAACACTGAAGCTTTCTTT. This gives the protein CASSRGQGRSNTEAFF.

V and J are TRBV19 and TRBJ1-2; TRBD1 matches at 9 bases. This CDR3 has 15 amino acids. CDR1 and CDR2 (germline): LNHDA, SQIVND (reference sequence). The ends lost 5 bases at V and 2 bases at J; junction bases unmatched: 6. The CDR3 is CASSVRQGVNYGYTF. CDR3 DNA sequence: TGTGCCAGTAGTGTCCGACAGGGGGTGAACTATGGCTACACCTTC.

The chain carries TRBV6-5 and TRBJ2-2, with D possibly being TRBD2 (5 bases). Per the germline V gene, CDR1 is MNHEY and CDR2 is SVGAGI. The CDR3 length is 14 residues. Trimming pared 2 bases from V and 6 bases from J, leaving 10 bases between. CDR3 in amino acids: CASSYQRRAGELFF. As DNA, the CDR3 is TGTGCCAGCAGTTACCAGCGGCGGGCCGGGGAGCTGTTTTTT.

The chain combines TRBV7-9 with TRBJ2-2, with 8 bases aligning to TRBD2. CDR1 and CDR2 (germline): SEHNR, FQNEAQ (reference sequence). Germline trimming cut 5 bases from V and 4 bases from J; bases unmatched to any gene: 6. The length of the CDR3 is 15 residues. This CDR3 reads CASSREGTGTGELFF. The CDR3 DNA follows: TGTGCCAGCAGCCGGGAGGGGACGGGCACCGGGGAGCTGTTTTTT.

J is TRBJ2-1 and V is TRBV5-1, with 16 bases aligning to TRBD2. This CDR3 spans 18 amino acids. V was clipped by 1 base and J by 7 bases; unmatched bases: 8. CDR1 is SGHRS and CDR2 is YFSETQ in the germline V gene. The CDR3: CASSLWGLAGGHGNEQFF. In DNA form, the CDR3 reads TGCGCCAGCAGCTTGTGGGGACTAGCGGGGGGGCATGGTAATGAGCAGTTCTTC.

The CDR3 sequence is CASRDLGREADTQYF. CDR3 coding DNA: TGTGCCAGCAGAGACCTTGGCAGGGAGGCAGATACGCAGTATTTT. The chain has TRBV6-5 and TRBJ2-3; perhaps TRBD2 as D (6 bases). The length of the CDR3 is 15 residues. V was clipped by 6 bases and J by 4 bases, with 17 bases between them. Germline lookup yields CDR1 MNHEY and CDR2 SVGAGI.

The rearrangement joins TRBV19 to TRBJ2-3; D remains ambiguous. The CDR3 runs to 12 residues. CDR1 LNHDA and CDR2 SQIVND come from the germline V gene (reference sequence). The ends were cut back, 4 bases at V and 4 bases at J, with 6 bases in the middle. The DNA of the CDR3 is TGTGCCAGTAGTAAGAGCCCAGATACGCAGTATTTT. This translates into CASSKSPDTQYF.

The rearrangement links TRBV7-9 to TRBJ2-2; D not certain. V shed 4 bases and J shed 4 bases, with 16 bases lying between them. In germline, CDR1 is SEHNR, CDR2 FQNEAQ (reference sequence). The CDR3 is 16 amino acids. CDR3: CASSYPPASGTGELFF. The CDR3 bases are TGTGCCAGCAGCTACCCCCCGGCCTCGGGCACCGGGGAGCTGTTTTTT.

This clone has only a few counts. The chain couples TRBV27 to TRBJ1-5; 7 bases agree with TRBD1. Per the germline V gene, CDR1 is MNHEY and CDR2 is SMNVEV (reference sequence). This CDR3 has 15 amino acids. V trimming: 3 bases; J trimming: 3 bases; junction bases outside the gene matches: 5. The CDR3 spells CASSLTGPNNQPQHF. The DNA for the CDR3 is TGTGCCAGCAGTTTGACAGGGCCTAACAATCAGCCCCAGCATTTT.

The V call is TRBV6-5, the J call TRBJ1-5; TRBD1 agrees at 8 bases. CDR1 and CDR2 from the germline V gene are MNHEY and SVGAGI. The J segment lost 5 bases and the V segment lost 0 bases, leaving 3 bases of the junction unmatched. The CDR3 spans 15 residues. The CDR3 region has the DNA TGTGCCAGCAGTTACTCGACAGGGGTCGATCAGCCCCAGCATTTT. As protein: CASSYSTGVDQPQHF.